The T cell receptor beta chain under discussion was sequenced for a study of cytomegalovirus exposure and HLA in healthy donors. Study conclusions and caveats: Most of the CMV-associated TCR beta chains (in a later analysis) appeared to be HLA-restricted.

Note on this clone: Its antigen remains unidentified.

Germline CDR1 reads MNHNY; CDR2 reads SVGAGI (reference sequence). The CDR3 length is 13 residues. V was cut by 2 bases and J by 9 bases, with 8 bases left in between. PCR employed 60 Vbeta and 13 Jbeta primers. The data were produced by immunoSEQ multiplex PCR, yet TCRdb's version contains in-frame clones alone and is incomplete. Among 180,000 or so clones listed, 70% to 90% were seen once. V usage is TRBV6-6 and J usage is TRBJ1-6; D not resolved. The sequencing sample was made of PBMCs. The sequence was collected from a man between 18 and 35 years old in good health and CMV-seropositive. For the CDR3, the DNA is TGTGCCAGCAGTTACCACAACAGTTCACCCCTCCACTTT. This sequence encodes CASSYHNSSPLHF.